Shown below are 2 T cell receptor beta chains from a single sample sequenced in a study of early T cells in non-severe SARS-CoV-2 infection. TCRdb called the 5' RACE reads again in MiXCR, with one record for every CDR3 protein. The sample lists tens of thousands of distinct CDR3 sequences; around 10% were seen once. Specimen: whole blood, collected at baseline. These receptors all come from an adult who was a healthcare worker with PCR-confirmed SARS-CoV-2 infection or an uninfected control (not recorded which).

At least ten counts were recorded for this clonotype. This chain joins TRBV5-6 and TRBJ2-7, with 7 bases lining up with TRBD1. Trimming cost V 0 bases and J 3 bases; bases outside gene matches: 3. This CDR3 comprises 14 residues. Germline CDR1 reads SGHDT; CDR2 reads YYEEEE. This CDR3 reads CASSLVDRNYEQYF. DNA for the CDR3: TGTGCCAGCAGCTTGGTGGACAGGAACTACGAGCAGTACTTC.

This clonotype was observed at least ten times. The chain uses TRBV6-4 and TRBJ2-3; the D gene is possibly TRBD2 (6 bases). The V gene lost 3 bases and the J gene lost 8 bases, with 12 bases spanning the gap. The CDR3 runs to 13 residues. From germline, CDR1 is MRHNA and CDR2 SNTAGT. The CDR3 protein is CASSEEPGVTQYF. The CDR3 nucleotides read TGTGCCAGCAGTGAAGAGCCGGGGGTTACGCAGTATTTT.